This T cell receptor (beta chain) derives from a study of blood T cells in healthy people across ages (dated by TCRdb to 2013 to 2016). Broadly, across the study: Template switching captured roughly one uniquely barcoded TCR beta cDNA molecule per two T cells in model experiments. The donors were split into four age groups: young (average approximately 16 years), middle-aged (roughly 39), aged (roughly 60) and long-lived (about 74). The study measured age-related changes in TCR beta repertoire diversity using deep sequencing normalized with unique cDNA molecular identifiers. For two donors (one aged 18 to 30 and one aged 80 or older), the study analyzed two additional independent replicas of 1 million unique cDNA reads from the same blood draw.

The CDR3 spans 13 residues, from the cysteine through the phenylalanine. CDR3 DNA only is kept here, 39 bases in frame from base 1. Deletion took 0 bases off V and 6 bases off J, with a span of 9 bases between the germline ends. The germline V gene specifies SGHAT as CDR1 and FQNNGV as CDR2. Overall study results and their limits: Estimates of total diversity based on one million sequenced T cells were regarded as lower bounds and as underestimates. Observed TCR beta diversity per million T cells fell roughly linearly with age, and a significant reduction was already apparent by age around 39. The long-lived group showed more naive CD4+ T cells, fewer expanded clones and increased TCR diversity than the aged group, suggesting age selection. The CMV infection status of donors was not known, potentially confounding age-related changes in expanded clonotypes. The percentage of naive T cells measured by flow cytometry correlated strongly with observed TCR beta diversity. Because profiling used bulk unsorted PBMCs, naive and antigen-experienced compartments could not be compared conclusively.

The library was produced with 5' RACE. For sequencing, an Illumina HiSeq 2500 was employed. A second PCR of roughly 7 to 11 cycles was run with a J-beta primer mix and a sample-barcoded 5' primer. A template-switch 5' adaptor carrying 12 random nucleotides introduced a unique molecular identifier onto each TCR beta cDNA molecule. Each sample yielded at least 2.5 million CDR3-containing paired-end reads. All of the RNA was converted into first-strand cDNA using the Mint cDNA synthesis kit, with a TRBC-specific oligonucleotide serving as the primer. All cDNA was treated with uracil-DNA glycosylase and then went through a first 18-cycle PCR with the universal primers M1SS and BC2_uni_R. In the authors' own workflow: Each sample was normalized by randomly selecting 1 million high-quality reads, each carrying a distinct molecular identifier. Instead of being binned into consensus sequences, reads that shared molecular identifiers were thrown out. CDR3 identification, clonotype clustering and error correction used MiTCR with a Q25 quality threshold and the strictest error-elimination algorithm. A nonparametric unseen species model with Euler transformation was used to estimate a lower bound on total TCR beta diversity. In-frame beta chains were kept once TCRdb had trimmed the public reads at Q25 with fastp and called clones with MiXCR. Records with the same CDR3 protein are collapsed into one entry carrying the most frequent genes and DNA. The V and J calls reflect TCRdb's pipeline rather than the authors' work. This sample gives 600,000 to 850,000 distinct CDR3 sequences in total; roughly 25% of them show up just once. 9.4% of the sample is taken by the ten largest.

Donors were a few dozen systemically healthy Caucasian individuals from Russia aged 6 to 90 years. Ten milliliters of peripheral blood were collected from each donor into EDTA-treated Vacutainer tubes. Ficoll-Paque density-gradient centrifugation was used to isolate PBMCs, with at least 7 million per sample. Trizol reagent was used to extract total RNA from PBMCs, with at least 5.5 micrograms per sample. For every donor, flow cytometry on a PBMC aliquot measured the percentage of naive CD45RAhigh/CD27high T cells. On this clonotype: The antigen it binds to is not known. No base qualities exist here, and no much larger clone lies one base off it.

Separately, the same data were catalogued under a study of T cells of mothers and their children. That second publication adds: Donors were nine systemically healthy Caucasian individuals: three mothers and their six children. cDNA synthesis consumed the entire amount of extracted RNA, loaded at approximately 1.6 ug RNA in each 15 ul reaction. In the second PCR, the M1S primer introduced both the sample barcodes and 2-4 random nucleotides. Over 9 million TCR beta CDR3 reads came from each mother, compared with approximately 3 million reads from each child. Thymic selection similarly shapes TCR recombination output in related and unrelated pairs, with minor effect from inherited differences. Normalized repertoire overlap was always found to be slightly, but never significantly, higher in related mother-child pairs than in unrelated mother-child pairs. Persistent microchimeric T cell clones were not detected, at a sensitivity of 85 to 100 clones per million clonotypes. Deep NGS was used in the study to compare the TCR beta repertoires of mothers and children and to look for features that separate related mother-child pairs from unrelated individuals. The mean age was around 40 +/- 4 years for the mothers and roughly 11 +/- 4 years for the children. After adapter ligation with NEBNext reagents, the libraries were sequenced on Illumina HiSeq 2000 with 100+100 nt paired-end reads. Mother and child libraries were prepared a month apart and sequenced in separate runs to prevent cross-contamination. Each donor had between roughly 450,000 and 2,100,000 distinct TCR beta clonotypes identified. Naive TCR beta clonotypes were estimated from low-frequency clonotypes matched to each donor's FACS-determined naive share, without sorting.

Sequences were obtained from blood. The chain was built from TRBV11-2 and TRBJ2-7; the D gene lacks a confident call. The origin of this receptor is a boy between 10 and 17 years old in good health. The nucleotide sequence is given as TGTGCCAGCAGCTTAGACTCCCCTAGCGAGCAGTACTTC. It translates to CASSLDSPSEQYF.